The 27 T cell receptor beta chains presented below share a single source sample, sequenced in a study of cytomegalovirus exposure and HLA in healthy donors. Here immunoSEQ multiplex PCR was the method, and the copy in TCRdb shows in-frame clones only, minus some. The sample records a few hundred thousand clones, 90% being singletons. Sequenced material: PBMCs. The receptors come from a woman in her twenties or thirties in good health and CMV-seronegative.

The CDR3 coding sequence is TGTGCCAGTAGTATATCACCGGACGAGGCCTACGAGCAGTACTTC. This gives the protein CASSISPDEAYEQYF. This rearrangement joins TRBV19 to TRBJ2-7; no reliable D call. This CDR3 contains 15 residues. Germline V gene lookup returns CDR1 LNHDA and CDR2 SQIVND (reference sequence). V was shortened by 2 bases and J by 2 bases, with 13 bases between the two germline ends.

The CDR3 nucleotides read TGTGCCAGCAGTGGTCGACTAGCGGGATTAGTTACGAACGAGCAGTACTTC. This encodes CASSGRLAGLVTNEQYF. V is TRBV25-1 and J is TRBJ2-7, with 11 bases that match TRBD2. Germline values: CDR1 MGHDK, CDR2 SYGVNS. This CDR3 has 17 amino acids. V gave up 4 bases and J gave up 5 bases; unmatched junction bases: 13.

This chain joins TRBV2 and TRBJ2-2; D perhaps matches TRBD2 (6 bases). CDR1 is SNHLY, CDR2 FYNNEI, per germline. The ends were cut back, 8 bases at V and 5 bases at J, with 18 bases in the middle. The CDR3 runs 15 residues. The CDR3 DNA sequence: TGTGCCAGCGACACCTCGGGAGTAGGGACCGGGGAGCTGTTTTTT. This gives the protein CASDTSGVGTGELFF.

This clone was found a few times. Here the CDR3 reads CASSSLVVGNEQFF. The CDR3 coding sequence is TGTGCCAGCAGCTCACTAGTGGTCGGCAATGAGCAGTTCTTC. V usage is TRBV5-5 and J usage is TRBJ2-1, with D perhaps matching TRBD2 (5 bases). Germline V CDR1 and CDR2: SGHKS, YYEKEE (reference sequence). Deletions cut 3 bases from V and 6 bases from J, with 13 bases between. The CDR3 is made up of 14 amino acids.

In DNA form, the CDR3 reads TGCGCCAGCAGCCCAATCAGGGGCCCAATGAGGGGCTACACCTTC. Translated: CASSPIRGPMRGYTF. The chain recombines TRBV5-1 with TRBJ1-2; TRBD1 is a possible D gene (6 bases). There are 15 residues in the CDR3. Germline V gene lookup returns CDR1 SGHRS and CDR2 YFSETQ. Trimming took 4 bases from V and 8 from J, leaving 21 bases between them.

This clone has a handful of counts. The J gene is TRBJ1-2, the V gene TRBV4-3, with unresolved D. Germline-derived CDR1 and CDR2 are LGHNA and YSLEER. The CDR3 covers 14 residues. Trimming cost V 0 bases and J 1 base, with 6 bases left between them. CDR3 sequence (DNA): TGCGCCAGCAGCCAAGATCGCATTAACTATGGCTACACCTTC. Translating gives CASSQDRINYGYTF.

CDR3 sequence: CASSSDRGRRIGQETQYF. The DNA of the CDR3 is TGTGCCAGCAGTTCCGACAGGGGGCGCCGGATCGGACAAGAGACCCAGTACTTC. The V and J genes are TRBV27 and TRBJ2-5; 10 bases agree with TRBD1. The CDR3 runs 18 residues. The junction had 13 bases not matched to a gene; V was cut back by 4 bases and J by 2 bases. CDR1 MNHEY and CDR2 SMNVEV come from the germline V gene (reference sequence).

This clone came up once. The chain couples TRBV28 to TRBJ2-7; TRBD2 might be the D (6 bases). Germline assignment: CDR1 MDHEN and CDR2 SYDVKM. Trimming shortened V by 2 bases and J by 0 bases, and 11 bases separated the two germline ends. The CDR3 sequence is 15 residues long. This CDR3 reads CASSLGRGLSYEQYF. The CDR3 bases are TGTGCCAGCAGTTTAGGTAGGGGACTCTCCTACGAGCAGTACTTC. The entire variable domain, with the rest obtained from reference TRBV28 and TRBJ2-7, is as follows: DVKVTQSSRYLVKRTGEKVFLECVQDMDHENMFWYRQDPGLGLRLIYFSYDVKMKEKGDIPEGYSVSREKKERFSLILESASTNQTSMYLCASSLGRGLSYEQYFGPGTRLTVT.

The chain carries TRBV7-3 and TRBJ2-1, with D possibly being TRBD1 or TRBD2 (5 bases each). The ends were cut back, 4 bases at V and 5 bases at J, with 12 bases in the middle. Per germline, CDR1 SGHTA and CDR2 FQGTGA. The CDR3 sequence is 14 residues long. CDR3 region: CASSSLGTNNEQFF. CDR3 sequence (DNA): TGTGCCAGCAGCTCCCTAGGGACCAACAATGAGCAGTTCTTC.

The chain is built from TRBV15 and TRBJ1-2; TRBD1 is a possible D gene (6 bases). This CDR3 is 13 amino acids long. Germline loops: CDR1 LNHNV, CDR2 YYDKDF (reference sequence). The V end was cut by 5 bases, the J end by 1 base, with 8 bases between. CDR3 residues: CATSGGRNYGYTF. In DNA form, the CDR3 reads TGTGCCACCAGCGGGGGGCGTAACTATGGCTACACCTTC.

The CDR3 is CASSMGQGAQQPQHF. In DNA, the CDR3 is TGTGCCAGTAGTATGGGCCAGGGGGCACAACAGCCCCAGCATTTT. V and J are TRBV19 and TRBJ1-5, with TRBD1 matching over 8 bases. The trim removed 3 bases at V and 7 bases at J, leaving 8 bases unmatched. CDR1 and CDR2 from the germline V gene are LNHDA and SQIVND (reference sequence). This CDR3 is built from 15 residues.

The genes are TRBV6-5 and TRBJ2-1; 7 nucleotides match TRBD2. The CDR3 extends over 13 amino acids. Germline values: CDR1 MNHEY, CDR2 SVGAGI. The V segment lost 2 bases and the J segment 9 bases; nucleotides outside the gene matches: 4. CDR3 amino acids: CASSYAGALEQFF. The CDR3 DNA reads TGTGCCAGCAGTTACGCGGGAGCCCTTGAGCAGTTCTTC.

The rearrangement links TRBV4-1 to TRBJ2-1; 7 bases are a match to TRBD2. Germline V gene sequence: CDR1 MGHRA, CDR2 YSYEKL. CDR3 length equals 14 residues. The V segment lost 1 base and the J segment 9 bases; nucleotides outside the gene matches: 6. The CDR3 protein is CASSQAGGRGEQFF. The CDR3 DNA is TGCGCCAGCAGCCAAGCTGGCGGGAGAGGTGAGCAGTTCTTC.

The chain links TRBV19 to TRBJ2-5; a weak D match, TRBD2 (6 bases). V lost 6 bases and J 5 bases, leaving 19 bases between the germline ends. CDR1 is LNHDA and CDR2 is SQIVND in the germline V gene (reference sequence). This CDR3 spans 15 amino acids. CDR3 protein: CASSRGRGMGETQYF. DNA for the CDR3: TGTGCCAGTAGCCGCGGGCGGGGTATGGGGGAGACCCAGTACTTC.

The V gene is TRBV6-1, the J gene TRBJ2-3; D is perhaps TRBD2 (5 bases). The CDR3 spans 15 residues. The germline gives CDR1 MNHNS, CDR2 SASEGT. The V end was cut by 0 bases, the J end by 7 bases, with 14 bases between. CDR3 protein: CASSEAPGLPNTQYF. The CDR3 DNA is TGTGCCAGCAGTGAAGCTCCCGGACTTCCTAATACGCAGTATTTT.

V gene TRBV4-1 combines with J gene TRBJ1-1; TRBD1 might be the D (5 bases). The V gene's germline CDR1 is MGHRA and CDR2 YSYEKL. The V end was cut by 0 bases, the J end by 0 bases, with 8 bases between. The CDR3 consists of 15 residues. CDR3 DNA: TGCGCCAGCAGCCAAGAGGGGACGGTGAACACTGAAGCTTTCTTT. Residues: CASSQEGTVNTEAFF.

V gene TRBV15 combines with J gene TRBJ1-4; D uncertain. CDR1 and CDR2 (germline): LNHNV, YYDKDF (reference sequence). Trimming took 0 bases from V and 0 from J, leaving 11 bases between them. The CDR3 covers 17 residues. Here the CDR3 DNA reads TGTGCCACCAGCAGAGATGGGCGCACAGCAACTAATGAAAAACTGTTTTTT. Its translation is CATSRDGRTATNEKLFF.

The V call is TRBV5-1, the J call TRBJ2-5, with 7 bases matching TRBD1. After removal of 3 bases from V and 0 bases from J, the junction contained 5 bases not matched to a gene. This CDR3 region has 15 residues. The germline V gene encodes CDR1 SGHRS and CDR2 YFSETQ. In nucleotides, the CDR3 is TGCGCCAGCAGCTGGGGGACAGAGAACCAAGAGACCCAGTACTTC. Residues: CASSWGTENQETQYF.

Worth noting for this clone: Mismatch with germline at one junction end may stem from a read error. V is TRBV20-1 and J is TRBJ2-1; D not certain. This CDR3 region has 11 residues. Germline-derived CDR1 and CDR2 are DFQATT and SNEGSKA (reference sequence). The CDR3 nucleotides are TGCAGTGTTAACTCCTTCAATGAGCAGTTCTTC. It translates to CSVNSFNEQFF.

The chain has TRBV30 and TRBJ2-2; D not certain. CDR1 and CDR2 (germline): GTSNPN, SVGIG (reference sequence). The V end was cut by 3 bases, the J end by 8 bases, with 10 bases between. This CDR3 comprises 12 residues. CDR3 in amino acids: CAWRAQVGELFF. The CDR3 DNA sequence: TGTGCCTGGAGGGCGCAAGTGGGGGAGCTGTTTTTT.

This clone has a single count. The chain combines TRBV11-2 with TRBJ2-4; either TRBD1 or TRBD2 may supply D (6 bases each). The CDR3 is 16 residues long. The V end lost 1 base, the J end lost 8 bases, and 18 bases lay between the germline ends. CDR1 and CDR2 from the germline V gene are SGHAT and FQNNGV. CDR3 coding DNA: TGTGCCAGCAGCTTAGTGGGGGGCGGGTACTTGGACATTCAGTACTTC. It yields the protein CASSLVGGGYLDIQYF.

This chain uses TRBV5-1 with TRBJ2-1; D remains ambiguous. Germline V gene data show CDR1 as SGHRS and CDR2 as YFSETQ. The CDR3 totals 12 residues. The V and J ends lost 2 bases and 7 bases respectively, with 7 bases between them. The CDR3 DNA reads TGCGCCAGCAGCTTCTCAAGGAATGAGCAGTTCTTC. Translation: CASSFSRNEQFF.

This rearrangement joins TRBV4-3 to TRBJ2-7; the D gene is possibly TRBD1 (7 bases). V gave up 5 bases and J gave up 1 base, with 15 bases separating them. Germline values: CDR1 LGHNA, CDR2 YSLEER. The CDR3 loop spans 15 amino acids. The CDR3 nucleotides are TGCGCCAGCAGCTTTGGACAGGAGGGATCCTACGAGCAGTACTTC. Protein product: CASSFGQEGSYEQYF.

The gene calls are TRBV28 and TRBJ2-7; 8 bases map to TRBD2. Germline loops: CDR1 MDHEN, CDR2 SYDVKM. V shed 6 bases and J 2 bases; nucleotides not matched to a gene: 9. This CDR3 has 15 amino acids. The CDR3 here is CASSYETSVAYEQYF. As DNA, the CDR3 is TGTGCCAGCAGCTACGAGACTAGCGTAGCCTACGAGCAGTACTTC.

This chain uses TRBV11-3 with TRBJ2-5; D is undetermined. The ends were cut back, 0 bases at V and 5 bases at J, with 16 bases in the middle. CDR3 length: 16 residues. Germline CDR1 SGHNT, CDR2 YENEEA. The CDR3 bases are TGTGCCAGCAGCTTAGATACCAGCCCAAGCCGGGAGACCCAGTACTTC. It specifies CASSLDTSPSRETQYF.

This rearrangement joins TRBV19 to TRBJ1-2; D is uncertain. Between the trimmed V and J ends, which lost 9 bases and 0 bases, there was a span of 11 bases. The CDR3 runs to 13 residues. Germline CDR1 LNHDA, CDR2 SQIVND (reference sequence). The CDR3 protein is CASQRASNYGYTF. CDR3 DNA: TGTGCCAGCCAGCGAGCTTCTAACTATGGCTACACCTTC.

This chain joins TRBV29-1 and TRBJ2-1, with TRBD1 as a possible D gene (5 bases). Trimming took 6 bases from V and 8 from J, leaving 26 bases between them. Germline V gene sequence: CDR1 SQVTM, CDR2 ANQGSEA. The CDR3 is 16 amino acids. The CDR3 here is CSVLGNEVSRVDEQFF. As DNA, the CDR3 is TGCAGCGTCTTAGGGAATGAGGTTAGCAGGGTGGATGAGCAGTTCTTC.